This is a list of T cell receptor beta chains from one sample in a study of T cell responses to AZD1222 COVID-19 vaccine. The table came from immunoSEQ multiplex PCR; TCRdb's copy has only in-frame clones and leaves some out. This table holds about 120,000 clones, around 93% found once. The sequences come from peripheral blood, collected 28 days after the second AZD1222 dose. These receptors all stem from an adult who received the AZD1222 COVID-19 vaccine. The CDR3 runs from the conserved cysteine through the conserved F or W. A D gene is named only where the DNA matches it firmly. The size of a clone is reported for some rows only, either as once, few or many, or as a class for expanded clones.

d_call j_call clone_size v_call cdr3_aa cdr3_nt
. TRBJ2-7 . TRBV30 CAWVMAGTYEQYF TGTGCCTGGGTCATGGCCGGCACCTACGAGCAGTACTTC
. TRBJ2-7 . TRBV5-1 CASSYRSSYEQYF TGCGCCAGCAGCTACAGGAGCTCCTACGAGCAGTACTTC
TRBD2 TRBJ2-1 . TRBV7-9 CASSSREGNEQFF TGTGCCAGCAGCTCGCGGGAGGGCAATGAGCAGTTCTTC
. TRBJ2-7 . TRBV19 CASRSGQQHEQYF TGTGCCAGTAGATCAGGGCAGCAACACGAGCAGTACTTC
TRBD1 TRBJ1-1 . TRBV12-5 CASGFLGRTGVFLKENTEAFF TGTGCTAGTGGTTTTTTGGGGAGGACAGGGGTTTTTTTAAAGGAGAACACTGAAGCTTTCTTT
. TRBJ2-1 . TRBV4-1 CASSQGLLEGPHNRQFF TGCGCCAGCAGCCAAGGCCTCCTGGAGGGCCCTCACAATCGGCAGTTCTTC
. TRBJ1-3 . TRBV7-2 CASSLTDSYTIYF TGTGCCAGCAGCTTAACCGACAGTTACACCATATATTTT
. TRBJ2-7 . TRBV15 CATSRDPPLYDEQYF TGTGCCACCAGCAGAGACCCACCCCTTTATGACGAGCAGTACTTC
. TRBJ2-7 . TRBV3-1/TRBV3-2 CASSQTRDNEQYF TGTGCCAGCAGCCAAACTAGGGATAACGAGCAGTACTTC
TRBD1 TRBJ2-3 . TRBV2 CASSEGTGADTQYF TGTGCCAGCAGTGAAGGTACAGGGGCAGATACGCAGTATTTT
. TRBJ2-1 . TRBV7-9 CASSSQGTTNEQFF TGTGCCAGCAGCTCGCAAGGGACGACAAATGAGCAGTTCTTC
TRBD1 TRBJ1-6 . TRBV27 CASSPTDRVGSPLHF TGTGCCAGCAGTCCCACGGACAGGGTCGGCTCACCCCTCCACTTT
. TRBJ2-1 . TRBV27 CASSPGSRSGEQFF TGTGCCAGCAGCCCTGGGTCTAGGTCCGGTGAGCAGTTCTTC
. TRBJ2-7 . TRBV7-9 CASSSSSRAYEQYF TGTGCCAGCAGCTCTTCGTCTAGGGCCTACGAGCAGTACTTC
TRBD1 TRBJ2-7 few TRBV19 CASTLAATGDHEQYF TGTGCCAGTACCCTCGCGGCGACAGGGGACCACGAGCAGTACTTC
. TRBJ1-5 . TRBV7-2 CASSLGRYSNQPQHF TGTGCCAGCAGCCTAGGACGGTATAGCAATCAGCCCCAGCATTTT
. TRBJ1-1 once TRBV29-1 CSVEKGFENTEAFF TGCAGCGTAGAGAAGGGCTTCGAGAACACTGAAGCTTTCTTT
. TRBJ1-1 few TRBV10-1 CASLGTQGPGDTEAFF TGCGCCAGCTTAGGGACCCAGGGCCCCGGTGACACTGAAGCTTTCTTT
TRBD2 TRBJ2-3 . TRBV7-2 CASSFGTSGSTDTQYF TGTGCCAGCAGCTTCGGAACTAGCGGCAGCACAGATACGCAGTATTTT
. TRBJ2-3 . TRBV14 CASSGADTQYF TGTGCCAGCAGCGGGGCAGATACGCAGTATTTT
. TRBJ1-5 . TRBV7-8 CASSLGQQSNQPQHF TGTGCCAGCAGCTTAGGGCAGCAGAGCAATCAGCCCCAGCATTTT
. TRBJ1-2 . TRBV2 CASEPGREYGYTF TGTGCCAGCGAACCGGGCAGGGAGTATGGCTACACCTTC
. TRBJ2-1 . TRBV19 CASSTPGTLFWDEQFF TGTGCCAGTAGTACCCCCGGGACCCTCTTTTGGGATGAGCAGTTCTTC
. TRBJ1-5 . TRBV11-2 CASSSHRDQPQHF TGTGCCAGCAGCTCACACAGGGATCAGCCCCAGCATTTT
. TRBJ2-5 . TRBV7-8 CASSPARVGGGRGETQYF TGTGCCAGCAGTCCAGCGAGGGTGGGCGGGGGCCGAGGTGAGACCCAGTACTTC
. TRBJ2-7 . TRBV10-3 CAISDSPGVHEQYF TGTGCCATCAGTGACAGTCCGGGGGTCCACGAGCAGTACTTC
. TRBJ2-5 . TRBV2 CASSVVGSQETQYF TGTGCCAGCAGTGTAGTCGGGTCCCAAGAGACCCAGTACTTC
. TRBJ1-5 . TRBV29-1 CSVSGHNQPQHF TGCAGCGTCTCGGGACACAATCAGCCCCAGCATTTT
TRBD1 TRBJ2-5 . TRBV10-1 CASSKKRDRVKETQYF TGCGCCAGCAGCAAAAAGAGGGACAGGGTAAAAGAGACCCAGTACTTC
. TRBJ2-1 . TRBV11-2 CASSLGSVEFF TGTGCCAGCAGCTTAGGATCGGTAGAGTTCTTC
. TRBJ2-3 . TRBV6-2/TRBV6-3 CASSRLAESTDTQYF TGTGCCAGCAGTCGATTGGCTGAGAGCACAGATACGCAGTATTTT
TRBD2 TRBJ2-1 . TRBV9 CASSPSPGLRYNEQFF TGTGCCAGCAGCCCAAGCCCGGGACTAAGATACAATGAGCAGTTCTTC
TRBD1 TRBJ1-6 . TRBV6-4 CASSDRALTGGDSPLHF TGTGCCAGCAGTGACAGGGCCCTGACAGGGGGCGATTCACCCCTCCACTTT
. TRBJ2-7 few TRBV6-6 CASSDPGEQYF TGTGCCAGCAGTGACCCAGGGGAGCAGTACTTC
. TRBJ2-1 . TRBV5-1 CASSLGWSYNEQFF TGCGCCAGCAGCTTAGGTTGGTCCTACAATGAGCAGTTCTTC
. TRBJ1-6 once TRBV9 CASSVGDKNSPLHF TGTGCCAGCAGCGTAGGGGACAAGAATTCACCCCTCCACTTT
. TRBJ2-1 once TRBV27 CASSPQGYNEQFF TGTGCCAGCAGTCCCCAGGGGTACAATGAGCAGTTCTTC
. TRBJ1-6 . TRBV25-1 CASNHEGPSSPLHF TGTGCCAGCAACCACGAAGGGCCGTCCTCACCCCTCCACTTT
. TRBJ1-2 . TRBV14 CASSQDQGSVDYTF TGTGCCAGCAGCCAAGATCAAGGATCCGTTGACTACACCTTC
. TRBJ1-2 . TRBV4-1 CASSPGPIYGYTF TGCGCCAGCAGCCCGGGACCGATCTATGGCTACACCTTC
. TRBJ1-3 . TRBV6-5 CASSYNQGISGNTIYF TGTGCCAGCAGTTACAACCAGGGGATCTCTGGAAACACCATATATTTT
TRBD1 TRBJ2-2 . TRBV4-1 CASSLKGGASGELFF TGCGCCAGCAGCCTTAAAGGGGGCGCGTCCGGGGAGCTGTTTTTT
. TRBJ2-2 . TRBV29-1 CSVVGRGTGELFF TGCAGCGTTGTAGGCAGGGGAACCGGGGAGCTGTTTTTT
TRBD1 TRBJ2-7 . TRBV6-1 CASSEGPGQGGYEQYF TGTGCCAGCAGTGAAGGACCGGGACAGGGGGGCTACGAGCAGTACTTC
. TRBJ2-7 . TRBV4-1 CASSQGLGSYEQYF TGCGCCAGCAGCCAAGGGCTGGGCTCCTACGAGCAGTACTTC
. TRBJ2-1 . TRBV21-1 CASSRESLGRIYNEQFF TGTGCCAGCAGCAGGGAAAGTCTTGGCAGGATCTACAATGAGCAGTTCTTC
. TRBJ1-1 . TRBV9 CASSVAGTTEAFF TGTGCCAGCAGCGTAGCAGGGACGACTGAAGCTTTCTTT
. TRBJ1-4 . TRBV7-2 CASSSRIGNEKLFF TGTGCCAGCAGTTCCCGGATAGGGAATGAAAAACTGTTTTTT
. TRBJ2-1 . TRBV21-1 CASTRSGETGIFNEQFF TGTGCCAGCACCCGCTCTGGGGAGACAGGCATTTTCAATGAGCAGTTCTTC
. TRBJ2-5 . TRBV15 CATSGRDIKETQYF TGTGCCACCAGCGGCCGGGACATAAAAGAGACCCAGTACTTC
. TRBJ2-1 . TRBV7-9 CASSPPGGGSSYNEQFF TGTGCCAGCAGCCCCCCTGGGGGGGGCTCGTCCTACAATGAGCAGTTCTTC
TRBD1 TRBJ1-1 . TRBV7-9 CASSLPQGFQLNTEAFF TGTGCCAGCAGCCTCCCACAGGGGTTCCAATTGAACACTGAAGCTTTCTTT
. TRBJ1-3 . TRBV13 CASSSLGASNSGNTIYF TGTGCCAGCAGCTCTTTAGGGGCCTCCAACTCTGGAAACACCATATATTTT
TRBD2 TRBJ2-5 once TRBV3-1/TRBV3-2 CASRLSGGAGTQYF TGTGCCAGCAGACTTAGCGGGGGTGCAGGGACCCAGTACTTC
. TRBJ1-2 . TRBV12-3/TRBV12-4 CASSLRGGHGYTF TGTGCCAGCAGCCTCCGGGGAGGCCATGGCTACACCTTC
. TRBJ2-7 . TRBV4-1 CASSQGLDGAYEQYF TGCGCCAGCAGCCAAGGTCTCGACGGGGCCTACGAGCAGTACTTC
TRBD1 TRBJ1-1 . TRBV14 CASSNLRTGNTEAFF TGTGCCAGCAGTAACCTAAGGACAGGGAACACTGAAGCTTTCTTT
. TRBJ1-5 . TRBV6-5 CASSYSSNQPQHF TGTGCCAGCAGTTACAGTAGCAATCAGCCCCAGCATTTT
. TRBJ2-3 . TRBV3-1/TRBV3-2 CASSRGGDTQYF TGTGCCAGCAGCCGGGGGGGCGATACGCAGTATTTT